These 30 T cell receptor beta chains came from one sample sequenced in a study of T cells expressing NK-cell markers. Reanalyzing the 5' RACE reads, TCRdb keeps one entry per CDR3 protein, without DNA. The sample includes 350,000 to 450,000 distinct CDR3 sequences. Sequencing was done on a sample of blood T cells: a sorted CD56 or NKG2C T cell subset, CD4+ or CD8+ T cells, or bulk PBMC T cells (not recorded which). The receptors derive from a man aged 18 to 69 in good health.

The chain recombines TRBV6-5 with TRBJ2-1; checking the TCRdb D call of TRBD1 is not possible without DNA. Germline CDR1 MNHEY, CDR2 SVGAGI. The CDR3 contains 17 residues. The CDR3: CASSYSGGGSSYNEQFF.

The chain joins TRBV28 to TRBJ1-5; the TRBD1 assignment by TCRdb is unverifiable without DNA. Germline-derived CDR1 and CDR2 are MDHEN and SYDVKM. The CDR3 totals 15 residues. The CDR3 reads CASSEGDSSNQPQHF.

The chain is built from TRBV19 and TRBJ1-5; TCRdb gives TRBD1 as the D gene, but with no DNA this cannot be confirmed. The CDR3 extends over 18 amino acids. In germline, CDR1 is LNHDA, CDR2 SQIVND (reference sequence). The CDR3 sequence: CASSIRRRDRGLNQPQHF.

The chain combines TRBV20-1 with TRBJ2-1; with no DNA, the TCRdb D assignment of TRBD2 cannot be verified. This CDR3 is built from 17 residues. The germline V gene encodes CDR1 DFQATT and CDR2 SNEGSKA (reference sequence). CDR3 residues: CSASGAPTSPKNNEQFF.

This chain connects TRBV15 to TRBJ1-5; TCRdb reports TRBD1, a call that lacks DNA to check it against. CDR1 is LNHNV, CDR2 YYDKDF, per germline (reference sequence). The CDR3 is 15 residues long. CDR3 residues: CATSRTTGGNQPQHF.

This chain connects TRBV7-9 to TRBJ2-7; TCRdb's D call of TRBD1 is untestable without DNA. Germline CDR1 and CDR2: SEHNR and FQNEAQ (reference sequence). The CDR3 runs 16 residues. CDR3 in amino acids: CASSSGAGGDTYEQYF.

The CDR3: CASSPVLANTGELFF. V and J are TRBV6-1 and TRBJ2-2. Per germline, CDR1 MNHNS and CDR2 SASEGT. The length of the CDR3 is 15 residues.

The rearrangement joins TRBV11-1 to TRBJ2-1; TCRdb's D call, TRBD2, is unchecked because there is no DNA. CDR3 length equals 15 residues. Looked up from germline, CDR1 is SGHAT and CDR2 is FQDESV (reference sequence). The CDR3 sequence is CASSLGDLGADEQFF.

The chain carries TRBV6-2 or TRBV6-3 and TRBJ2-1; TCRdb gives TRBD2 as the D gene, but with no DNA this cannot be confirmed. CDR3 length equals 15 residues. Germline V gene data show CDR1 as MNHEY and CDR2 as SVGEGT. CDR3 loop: CASSIAGTSGEEQFF.

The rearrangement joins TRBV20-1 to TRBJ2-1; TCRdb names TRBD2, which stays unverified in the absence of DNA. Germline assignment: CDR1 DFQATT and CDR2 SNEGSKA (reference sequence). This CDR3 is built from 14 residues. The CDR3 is CSASRTSAFNEQFF.

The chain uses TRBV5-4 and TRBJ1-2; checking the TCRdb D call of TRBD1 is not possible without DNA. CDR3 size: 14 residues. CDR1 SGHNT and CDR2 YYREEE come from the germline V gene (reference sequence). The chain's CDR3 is CASSPNPGRSRYTF. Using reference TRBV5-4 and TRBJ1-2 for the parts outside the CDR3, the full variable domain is ETGVTQSPTHLIKTRGQQVTLRCSSQSGHNTVSWYQQALGQGPQFIFQYYREEENGRGNFPPRFSGLQFPNYSSELNVNALELDDSALYLCASSPNPGRSRYTFGSGTRLTVV.

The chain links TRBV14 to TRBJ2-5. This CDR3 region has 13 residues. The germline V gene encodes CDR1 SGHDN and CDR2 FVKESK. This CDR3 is CASSRAVQETQYF.

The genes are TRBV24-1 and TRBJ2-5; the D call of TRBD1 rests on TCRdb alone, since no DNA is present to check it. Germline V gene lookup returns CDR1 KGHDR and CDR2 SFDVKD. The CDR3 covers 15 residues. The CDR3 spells CATSDSGTGGWAQYF.

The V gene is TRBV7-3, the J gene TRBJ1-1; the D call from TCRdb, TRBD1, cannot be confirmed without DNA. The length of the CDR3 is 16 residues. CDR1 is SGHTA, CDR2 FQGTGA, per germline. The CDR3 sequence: CASSTHRETGFTEAFF.

The CDR3 protein is CASSLHTRFRQGTYEQYF. This rearrangement joins TRBV11-1 to TRBJ2-7; the D call from TCRdb, TRBD1, cannot be confirmed without DNA. The CDR3 extends over 18 amino acids. Germline CDR1 and CDR2: SGHAT and FQDESV (reference sequence).

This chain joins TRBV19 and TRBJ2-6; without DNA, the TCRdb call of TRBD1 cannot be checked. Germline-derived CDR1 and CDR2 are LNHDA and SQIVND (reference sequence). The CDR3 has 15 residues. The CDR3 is CASSIPGAGANVLTF.

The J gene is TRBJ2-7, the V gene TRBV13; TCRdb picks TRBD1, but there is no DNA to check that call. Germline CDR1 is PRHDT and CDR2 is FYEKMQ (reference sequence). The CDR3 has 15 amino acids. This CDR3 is CASTTRDFSSYEQYF.

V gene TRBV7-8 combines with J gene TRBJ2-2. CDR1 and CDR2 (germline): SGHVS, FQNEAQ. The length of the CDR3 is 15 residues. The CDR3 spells CASSPPVIYTGELFF. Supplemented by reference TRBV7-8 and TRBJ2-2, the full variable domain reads GAGVSQSPRYKVAKRGQDVALRCDPISGHVSLFWYQQALGQGPEFLTYFQNEAQLDKSGLPSDRFFAERPEGSVSTLKIQRTQQEDSAVYLCASSPPVIYTGELFFGEGSRLTVL.

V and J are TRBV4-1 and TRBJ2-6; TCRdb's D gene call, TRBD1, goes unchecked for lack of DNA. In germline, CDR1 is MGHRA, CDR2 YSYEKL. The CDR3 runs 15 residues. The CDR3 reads CASSQTGLGANVLTF.

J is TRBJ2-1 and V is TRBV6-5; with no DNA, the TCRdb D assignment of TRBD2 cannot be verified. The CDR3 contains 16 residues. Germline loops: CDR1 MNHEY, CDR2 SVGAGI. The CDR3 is CASSFIGLAGGGEQFF.

The CDR3 spells CASSPLIGTIYGYTF. This sequence joins TRBV18 and TRBJ1-2. The germline V gene has CDR1 KGHSH and CDR2 LQKENI. This CDR3 contains 15 residues. The whole variable domain, filled in from reference TRBV18 and TRBJ1-2, reads NAGVMQNPRHLVRRRGQEARLRCSPMKGHSHVYWYRQLPEEGLKFMVYLQKENIIDESGMPKERFSAEFPKEGPSILRIQQVVRGDSAAYFCASSPLIGTIYGYTFGSGTRLTVV.

CDR3: CASSAGLAGGPGKTQYF. The rearrangement uses TRBV28 and TRBJ2-5; TCRdb lists TRBD2, though no DNA is available to test this call. The CDR3 totals 17 residues. The germline V gene encodes CDR1 MDHEN and CDR2 SYDVKM.

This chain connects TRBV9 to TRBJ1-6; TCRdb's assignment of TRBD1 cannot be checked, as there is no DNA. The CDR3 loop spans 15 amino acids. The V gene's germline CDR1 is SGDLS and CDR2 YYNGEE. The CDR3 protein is CASSAGGRNNSPLHF.

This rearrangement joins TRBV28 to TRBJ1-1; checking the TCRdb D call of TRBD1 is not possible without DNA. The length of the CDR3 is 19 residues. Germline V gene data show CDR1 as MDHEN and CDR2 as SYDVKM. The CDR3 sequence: CASSFFPSLSRQGVTEAFF.

CDR3: CASSRSGLGTDTQYF. The J gene is TRBJ2-3, the V gene TRBV6-1. This CDR3 is built from 15 residues. CDR1 is MNHNS, CDR2 SASEGT, per germline.

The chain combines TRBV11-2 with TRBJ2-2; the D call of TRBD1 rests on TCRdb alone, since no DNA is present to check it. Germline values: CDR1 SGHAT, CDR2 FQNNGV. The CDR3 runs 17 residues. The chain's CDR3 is CASSRRGGTVNTGELFF. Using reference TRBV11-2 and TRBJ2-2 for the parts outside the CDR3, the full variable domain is EAGVAQSPRYKIIEKRQSVAFWCNPISGHATLYWYQQILGQGPKLLIQFQNNGVVDDSQLPKDRFSAERLKGVDSTLKIQPAKLEDSAVYLCASSRRGGTVNTGELFFGEGSRLTVL.

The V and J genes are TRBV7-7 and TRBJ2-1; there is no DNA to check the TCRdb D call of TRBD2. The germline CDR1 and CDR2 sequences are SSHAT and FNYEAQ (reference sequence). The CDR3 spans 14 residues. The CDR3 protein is CASSRGPTGDEQFF.

CDR3 loop: CSASGLTGYTF. The chain employs TRBV20-1 and TRBJ1-2. CDR3 length equals 11 residues. CDR1 and CDR2 from the germline V gene are DFQATT and SNEGSKA (reference sequence).

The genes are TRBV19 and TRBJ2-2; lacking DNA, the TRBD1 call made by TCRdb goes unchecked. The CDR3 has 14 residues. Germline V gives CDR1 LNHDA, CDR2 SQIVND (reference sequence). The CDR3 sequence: CASSVQGLTGELFF.

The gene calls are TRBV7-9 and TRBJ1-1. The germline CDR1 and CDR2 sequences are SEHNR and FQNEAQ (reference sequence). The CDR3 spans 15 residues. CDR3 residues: CASSLGGGGLTEAFF.